This is a list of T cell receptor beta chains from one sample in a study of immune heterogeneity within non-small cell lung tumors. Via MiXCR, TCRdb re-called the multiplex PCR reads, giving one row per CDR3 protein. This table holds 15,000 or so distinct CDR3 sequences, less than 35% found once. Material: lung tumor tissue. All receptors come from a man aged 40-50 years with non-small cell lung cancer. CDR3s include the opening cysteine and the closing phenylalanine or tryptophan. The D gene is left open where the match is weak. Only some rows state a clone size, as once, few, many or a class for expanded clones.

d_call	clone_size	v_call	j_call	cdr3_aa	cdr3_nt
TRBD2	many	TRBV7-2	TRBJ2-7	CASSPRGAGGYEQYF	TGTGCCAGCAGCCCCAGAGGAGCGGGAGGGTATGAGCAGTACTTC
NA	NA	TRBV7-8	TRBJ2-2	CASSLSSGAGELFF	TGTGCCAGCAGCTTGTCAAGTGGGGCCGGGGAGCTGTTTTTT
TRBD1	NA	TRBV5-1	TRBJ2-5	CASSQGASAKETQYF	TGCGCCAGCAGCCAGGGGGCAAGCGCGAAGGAGACCCAGTACTTC
NA	NA	TRBV24-1	TRBJ1-5	CATQGSNQPQHF	TGTGCCACTCAGGGGAGCAATCAGCCCCAGCATTTT
NA	medium-sized	TRBV19	TRBJ1-2	CASSISRRGYTF	TGTGCCAGTAGTATTTCTCGACGGGGCTACACCTTC
NA	few	TRBV11-3	TRBJ2-6	CASSLDLRKSGANVLTF	TGTGCCAGCAGCTTAGACCTAAGGAAATCTGGGGCCAACGTCCTGACTTTC
TRBD1	many	TRBV28	TRBJ2-1	CASSFLGTGYNEQFF	TGTGCCAGCAGTTTCCTCGGGACAGGGTACAATGAGCAGTTCTTC
NA	many	TRBV5-5	TRBJ1-1	CASSFGTLNTEAFF	TGTGCCAGCAGCTTCGGGACATTGAACACTGAAGCTTTCTTT
TRBD2	NA	TRBV9	TRBJ2-3	CASSARLAADSRTDTQYF	TGTGCCAGCAGCGCCCGACTAGCGGCGGACTCGCGCACAGATACGCAGTATTTT
NA	NA	TRBV7-2	TRBJ1-1	CASSFYGANTEAFF	TGTGCCAGCAGCTTTTATGGGGCAAACACTGAAGCTTTCTTT
NA	few	TRBV5-1	TRBJ2-5	CASSPWTGQETQYF	TGCGCCAGCAGCCCCTGGACGGGGCAAGAGACCCAGTACTTC
TRBD1	many	TRBV20-1	TRBJ1-3	CSAGDRGAGNTIYF	TGCAGTGCAGGGGACAGGGGGGCTGGAAACACCATATATTTT
NA	NA	TRBV3-1	TRBJ1-1	CASSQGAGFRDTEAFF	TGTGCCAGCAGCCAAGGTGCGGGGTTCAGGGACACTGAAGCTTTCTTT
TRBD1	medium-sized	TRBV20-1	TRBJ2-7	CSATRTGGSHEQYF	TGCAGTGCTACTAGGACAGGCGGGTCCCACGAGCAGTACTTC
NA	many	TRBV3-1	TRBJ1-6	CASSHGQRHNSPLHF	TGTGCCAGCAGCCATGGACAGCGGCATAATTCACCCCTCCACTTT
TRBD2	many	TRBV19	TRBJ2-5	CASSISGSDETQYF	TGTGCCAGTAGTATTAGCGGGAGTGACGAGACCCAGTACTTC
NA	many	TRBV19	TRBJ1-5	CASRQANQPQHF	TGTGCCAGTCGACAGGCAAATCAGCCCCAGCATTTT
NA	few	TRBV15	TRBJ2-3	CATSSGRGGLPDTQYF	TGTGCCACCAGCTCAGGAAGAGGGGGTCTACCAGATACGCAGTATTTT
TRBD2	NA	TRBV24-1	TRBJ2-3	CATSDSLHPGLIALRATQYF	TGTGCCACCAGTGACTCCCTCCACCCGGGACTAATCGCCCTGCGGGCTACGCAGTATTTT
TRBD2	many	TRBV5-1	TRBJ2-3	CASSTSGHSTDTQYF	TGCGCCAGCAGCACTAGCGGGCATAGCACAGATACGCAGTATTTT
TRBD2	NA	TRBV29-1	TRBJ2-5	CSVVGTSSQETQYF	TGCAGCGTTGTGGGGACTAGTTCCCAAGAGACCCAGTACTTC
TRBD2	NA	TRBV7-8	TRBJ2-7	CASILEASGSGDQYF	TGTGCCAGCATCTTAGAGGCTAGCGGGAGTGGCGACCAGTACTTC
NA	medium-sized	TRBV2	TRBJ1-2	CASSDRYGYTF	TGTGCCAGCAGTGACCGATATGGCTACACCTTC
NA	NA	TRBV10-1	TRBJ2-4	CASSGAGRLAKNIQYF	TGCGCCAGCAGTGGCGCAGGGCGGTTAGCCAAAAACATTCAGTACTTC
NA	few	TRBV10-3	TRBJ2-1	CAISEVGRDEQFF	TGTGCCATCAGTGAGGTGGGGCGGGATGAGCAGTTCTTC
NA	few	TRBV7-9	TRBJ2-7	CASSLGGSGFEQYF	TGTGCCAGCAGCTTGGGGGGTTCGGGGTTCGAGCAGTACTTC
TRBD2	medium-sized	TRBV14	TRBJ2-1	CASSLDSGGLAGGGGEQFF	TGTGCCAGCAGTCTAGACTCCGGAGGACTAGCGGGGGGAGGTGGTGAGCAGTTCTTC
TRBD1	many	TRBV24-1	TRBJ2-7	CATSDGTGTYEQYF	TGTGCCACCAGTGATGGGACAGGGACCTACGAGCAGTACTTC
TRBD2	many	TRBV6-1	TRBJ2-3	CASSPNLIAGSTDTQYF	TGTGCCAGCAGTCCGAATTTGATAGCGGGAAGCACAGATACGCAGTATTTT
NA	once	TRBV20-1	TRBJ2-5	CSVSYQETQYF	TGCAGTGTTAGCTATCAAGAGACCCAGTACTTC
TRBD1	medium-sized	TRBV6-1	TRBJ1-5	CASRPGQGSSNQPQHF	TGTGCCAGCAGACCCGGACAGGGGAGTAGCAATCAGCCCCAGCATTTT
TRBD1	many	TRBV6-1	TRBJ2-2	CASSRGQGNTGELFF	TGTGCCAGCAGTCGTGGACAGGGGAACACCGGGGAGCTGTTTTTT
NA	medium-sized	TRBV7-2	TRBJ2-1	CASSPRNLANSYNEQFF	TGTGCCAGCAGCCCGAGGAACCTAGCGAATTCCTACAATGAGCAGTTCTTC
NA	many	TRBV6-1	TRBJ2-3	CASSFGTSTDTQYF	TGTGCCAGCAGTTTCGGGACAAGCACAGATACGCAGTATTTT
TRBD1	few	TRBV18	TRBJ2-5	CASSPPGGQKETQYF	TGTGCCAGCTCACCACCTGGGGGACAGAAGGAGACCCAGTACTTC
TRBD1	NA	TRBV11-3	TRBJ2-5	CASSRQGAGEPQYF	TGTGCCAGCAGCCGACAGGGGGCAGGGGAGCCCCAGTACTTC
NA	many	TRBV27	TRBJ1-5	CASSLRGASDQPQHF	TGTGCCAGCAGTCTCCGTGGGGCATCGGATCAGCCCCAGCATTTT
NA	NA	TRBV9	TRBJ1-4	CAGSVAGTRLMGEKLFF	TGTGCAGGCAGCGTAGCCGGAACGAGGTTGATGGGCGAAAAACTGTTTTTT
TRBD2	NA	TRBV6-2/TRBV6-3	TRBJ2-3	CASRGTSDRTHTQYF	TGTGCCAGCAGGGGGACTAGCGACCGGACGCATACGCAGTATTTT
NA	many	TRBV12-3/TRBV12-4	TRBJ2-1	CASTKTSSYNEQFF	TGTGCCAGCACCAAAACTAGCTCCTACAATGAGCAGTTCTTC
NA	NA	TRBV4-1	TRBJ2-1	CASRGGGGSDNEQFF	TGCGCCAGCAGAGGGGGTGGCGGGAGTGACAATGAGCAGTTCTTC
NA	many	TRBV10-3	TRBJ1-5	CAISERRGRDNQPQHF	TGTGCCATCAGTGAGAGACGGGGCAGGGACAATCAGCCCCAGCATTTT
TRBD1	many	TRBV14	TRBJ2-2	CASSQRGGPRAGELFF	TGTGCCAGCAGCCAAAGAGGGGGCCCCCGGGCCGGGGAGCTGTTTTTT
NA	NA	TRBV29-1	TRBJ2-3	CSVGELDTQYF	TGCAGCGTTGGAGAACTGGATACGCAGTATTTT
NA	many	TRBV6-1	TRBJ2-1	CASSRETRYGEQFF	TGTGCCAGCAGTCGGGAGACCCGCTATGGTGAGCAGTTCTTC
NA	NA	TRBV7-2	TRBJ2-2	CASSPGRTDTGELFF	TGTGCCAGCAGCCCCGGACGGACCGACACCGGGGAGCTGTTTTTT
NA	NA	TRBV6-1	TRBJ1-6	CASRTQISYNSPLNF	TGTGCCAGCAGGACACAAATCTCCTATAATTCCCCCCTCAACTTT
NA	few	TRBV10-3	TRBJ2-1	CAIRGTGHEQFF	TGTGCCATCAGGGGCACGGGTCATGAGCAGTTCTTC